This TCR beta chain is from a study of blood T cell repertoires in COVID-19. Across the whole study: The analysed material was cDNA or gDNA that came from T cells, B-cell-depleted T cells, or PBMCs.

Generated by immunoSEQ multiplex PCR, the TCRdb table keeps only in-frame clones and is missing some. The profile shows over 60,000 clones, more than 80% of them singletons. This clone was recorded once. Between the trimmed V and J ends, which lost 0 bases and 9 bases, there was a span of 15 bases. The CDR3 has 15 amino acids. CDR1 is LGHDT and CDR2 is YNNKEL in the germline V gene (reference sequence). Material: peripheral blood. The chain is built from TRBV3-1 (or the pseudogene TRBV3-2) and TRBJ1-5, with D unclear. The source is an elderly woman with active or convalescent COVID-19. CDR3 loop: CASSQDYYPGGPQHF. CDR3 coding DNA: TGTGCCAGCAGCCAAGATTATTACCCCGGAGGGCCCCAGCATTTT.